This T cell receptor (beta chain) comes out of a study of CD8+CD57+ T cells in acquired aplastic anemia (dated by TCRdb to between 2018 and 2020). Broadly, across the study: A mean of approximately 3 ug of DNA, ranging from about 0.19 to 27.4 ug, was extracted from sorted CD4+ and CD8+ cells. CD8+CD57+ expansion was defined as frequency above the mean frequency observed in healthy subjects.

The patients picked for sequencing were ones in whom flow cytometry had shown an expansion of CD8+CD57+ cells. Every patient had severe acquired aplastic anemia, diagnosed using the International Study of Aplastic Anemia and Agranulocytosis and Camitta criteria. Patients had received no therapy at the time of blood sampling. TCR repertoires of sorted CD4+ and CD8+ blood T cells from severe aplastic anemia patients and healthy subjects were deep-sequenced in the study. In the USA, patient enrollment took place under clinicaltrials.gov protocols 00001620, 01623167, 00001397, 00071045, 00081523 and 00961064. Ficoll-Paque density gradient centrifugation was used to isolate peripheral blood mononuclear cells. Before DNA extraction, CD4+ and CD8+ T cells were sorted by FACS or by magnetic beads. TCR beta VDJ combination and CDR3 sequence profiling used genomic DNA as the template. An Illumina HiSeq 2000 was the platform used for TCR repertoire sequencing. In the paper's pipeline: Repertoire assessment relied on Simpson's diversity index, CDR3 size and DJ length profiles, and TRBV/TRBJ rearrangement plots. Whichever DNA sequence was most abundant in the deep sequencing data was defined as the immunodominant clone. CDR3 amino acid sequences were screened for sharing across subjects and were compared with published repertoires and the VDJdb database. Clones were called with MiXCR by TCRdb after fastp trimmed the public reads at Q25, and only in-frame beta chains were retained. Rows are unified per CDR3 protein, each entry keeping the most common DNA and genes. TCRdb, not the authors, supplied the V and J calls. A total of about 41,000 distinct CDR3 sequences appear in this sample, about 60% of them only once. The leading ten clones occupy about 60% of the sample.

The full study reports these points: Roughly 30 CD8+ CDR3 sequences were shared between patients and controls but appeared highly expressed in patients and within their immunodominant clones. No significant difference in CD8+ Simpson's diversity was found between patients and healthy controls (P=0.060).

As regards this clonotype: The clone's antigen remains unknown. No base quality values were provided; no much bigger clone lies one nucleotide off.

The sequence was collected from a human donor with aplastic anemia. Sequencing was done on a sample of sorted CD4+, CD8+, or CD8+CD57+ T cells (not recorded which) from PBMCs.

This receptor carries the CDR3 CASREQGVGNTIYF. The sequence in DNA is TGTGCCAGCAGGGAACAGGGCGTCGGAAACACCATATATTTT. The rearrangement combines TRBV12-3 or TRBV12-4 with TRBJ1-3; the D region possibly corresponds to TRBD1 (6 bases align). There are 14 amino acids in the CDR3, from cysteine to phenylalanine inclusive. The DNA shown is the 42-base CDR3, in frame from base 1. V is pared back by 6 bases and J by 4 bases, with 13 bases lying between the germline termini.